Each of the 20 T cell receptor beta chains below was sequenced from the same sample in a study of T cell responses to AZD1222 COVID-19 vaccine. Using immunoSEQ multiplex PCR, the repertoire was profiled, and TCRdb retains in-frame clones only, with some absent. The sample carries under 130,000 clones, 88% recorded once. The sample in question was peripheral blood, obtained on day 0 of AZD1222 vaccination. These receptors were taken from an adult in good health.

V is TRBV3-1 (or the pseudogene TRBV3-2) and J is TRBJ2-5; 7 bases fit TRBD2. V shed 4 bases, J shed 5 bases, and the junction held 7 bases outside the gene matches. The CDR3 spans 14 residues. From germline, CDR1 is LGHDT and CDR2 YNNKEL (reference sequence). DNA for the CDR3: TGTGCCAGCAGCCGAATACTAGCGCGGGAGACCCAGTACTTC. Translated, it gives CASSRILARETQYF.

The chain joins TRBV13 to TRBJ2-1; 10 nucleotides align to TRBD2. The CDR3 has 17 amino acids. Trimming took 3 bases from V and 9 from J; bases not matched to a gene: 14. Germline CDR1 reads PRHDT; CDR2 reads FYEKMQ (reference sequence). The CDR3: CASSLQNPSGRLSEQFF. CDR3 nucleotides: TGTGCCAGCAGCTTGCAAAACCCTAGCGGGAGATTATCTGAGCAGTTCTTC. Variable domain in full (rest from reference TRBV13 and TRBJ2-1): AAGVIQSPRHLIKEKRETATLKCYPIPRHDTVYWYQQGPGQDPQFLISFYEKMQSDKGSIPDRFSAQQFSDYHSELNMSSLELGDSALYFCASSLQNPSGRLSEQFFGPGTRLTVL.

V usage is TRBV24-1 and J usage is TRBJ2-7, with 12 bases lining up with TRBD2. Germline V lookup: CDR1 KGHDR, CDR2 SFDVKD. This CDR3 comprises 17 residues. V lost 2 bases and J lost 1; bases outside the gene matches: 5. Written as DNA, the CDR3 is TGTGCCACCAGTGATTCGGCTAGCGGGAGGGGGTCCTACGAGCAGTACTTC. Translation: CATSDSASGRGSYEQYF.

The chain combines TRBV27 with TRBJ2-1; D remains ambiguous. From germline, CDR1 is MNHEY and CDR2 SMNVEV (reference sequence). Trimming took 10 bases from V and 6 from J, leaving 13 bases between them. The CDR3 is made up of 12 amino acids. CDR3 loop: CAIWTGANEQFF. The DNA for the CDR3 is TGTGCCATTTGGACCGGCGCCAATGAGCAGTTCTTC.

The V and J genes are TRBV28 and TRBJ1-2, with D perhaps matching TRBD1 (5 bases). The V and J ends lost 5 bases and 4 bases respectively, with 17 bases between them. The CDR3 spans 15 residues. CDR1 MDHEN and CDR2 SYDVKM come from the germline V gene. CDR3 in amino acids: CASSHQGSTAYGYTF. The CDR3 bases are TGTGCCAGCAGTCACCAGGGAAGCACCGCCTATGGCTACACCTTC.

The chain couples TRBV7-2 to TRBJ2-3; D gene unclear. From germline, CDR1 is SGHTA and CDR2 FQGNSA. The CDR3 is 16 residues long. Trimming pared 4 bases from V and 3 bases from J, leaving 17 bases between. The CDR3 reads CASSWRNSVGTDTQYF. Written as DNA, the CDR3 is TGTGCCAGCAGCTGGCGAAACAGCGTGGGGACAGATACGCAGTATTTT.

This clone was counted a few times. The gene calls are TRBV9 and TRBJ2-1; TRBD2 aligns across 8 bases. Germline-derived CDR1 and CDR2 are SGDLS and YYNGEE. CDR3 length: 16 amino acids. V shed 0 bases, J shed 7 bases, and the junction held 9 bases outside the gene matches. The CDR3 nucleotides are TGTGCCAGCAGCGTAGTCGGACTAGCCTTATTAAATGAGCAGTTCTTC. Its translation is CASSVVGLALLNEQFF. The full variable domain, in which reference TRBV9 and TRBJ2-1 provide the parts outside the CDR3, is DSGVTQTPKHLITATGQRVTLRCSPRSGDLSVYWYQQSLDQGLQFLIQYYNGEERAKGNILERFSAQQFPDLHSELNLSSLELGDSALYFCASSVVGLALLNEQFFGPGTRLTVL.

The V and J genes are TRBV5-8 and TRBJ2-6, with D perhaps matching TRBD1 or TRBD2 (6 bases each). With 4 bases removed from V and 6 bases from J, the gap between germline ends came to 14 bases. CDR3 size: 15 residues. Germline lookup yields CDR1 SGHTS and CDR2 YDEGEE. CDR3 sequence: CASSPRGRAANVLTF. The CDR3 region has the DNA TGTGCCAGCAGCCCTCGGGGGCGGGCGGCCAACGTCCTGACTTTC.

The chain links TRBV18 to TRBJ1-4; D is unclear. The V end lost 8 bases, the J end lost 0 bases, and 16 bases lay between the germline ends. Germline V CDR1 and CDR2: KGHSH, LQKENI. This CDR3 has 16 amino acids. The CDR3 DNA reads TGTGCCAGCGCCCTCGGGCAGGATCCAACTAATGAAAAACTGTTTTTT. It is translated as CASALGQDPTNEKLFF.

Here the CDR3 DNA reads TGTGCCAGCAGTCCTCTGGGTTGGGAAAAACTGTTTTTT. Its protein product is CASSPLGWEKLFF. The chain joins TRBV27 to TRBJ1-4; D gene ambiguous. Trimming took off 5 bases at V and 8 bases at J, with 12 bases between the two ends. CDR1 and CDR2 from the germline V gene are MNHEY and SMNVEV (reference sequence). The CDR3 is 13 amino acids.

The DNA of the CDR3 is TGTGCCACCCGGGGGACCGGGGAGCTGTTTTTT. Translation: CATRGTGELFF. The V call is TRBV24-1, the J call TRBJ2-2, with a possible D match to TRBD2 (6 bases). The CDR3 runs to 11 residues. The V gene's germline CDR1 is KGHDR and CDR2 SFDVKD. The V end lost 9 bases, the J end lost 5 bases, and 6 bases lay between the germline ends.

This chain joins TRBV29-1 and TRBJ2-6; 7 bases are shared with TRBD1. The CDR3 runs 14 residues. Germline assignment: CDR1 SQVTM and CDR2 ANQGSEA. V shed 4 bases and J 1 base; nucleotides not matched to a gene: 1. DNA for the CDR3: TGCAGCGTTGGACAGGGTTCTGGGGCCAACGTCCTGACTTTC. It translates to CSVGQGSGANVLTF.

This chain connects TRBV21-1 to TRBJ2-7. TRBV21-1 is recorded as a pseudogene. The CDR3 runs to 14 residues. The CDR3 loop is CASSTWTLRYEQYF. Here the CDR3 DNA reads TGTGCCAGCAGCACCTGGACGTTGCGCTACGAGCAGTACTTC.

This clone was observed a single time. This chain connects TRBV6-6 to TRBJ2-1; no reliable D call. The CDR3 has 14 amino acids. Between the trimmed V and J ends, which lost 7 bases and 5 bases, there was a span of 15 bases. CDR1 is MNHNY and CDR2 is SVGAGI in the germline V gene (reference sequence). CDR3 protein: CASTNEGQHNEQFF. The DNA of the CDR3 is TGTGCCAGCACCAACGAAGGTCAACACAATGAGCAGTTCTTC.

V is TRBV2 and J is TRBJ2-5; no clear D. CDR1 is SNHLY, CDR2 FYNNEI, per germline. V gave up 3 bases and J gave up 5 bases, with 7 bases separating them. The CDR3 runs 12 residues. The CDR3 region has the DNA TGTGCCAGCAGTGAGAGAGGCGAGACCCAGTACTTC. Translating gives CASSERGETQYF.

The V gene is TRBV3-1 (or the pseudogene TRBV3-2), the J gene TRBJ1-1; D is undetermined. The germline V gene encodes CDR1 LGHDT and CDR2 YNNKEL (reference sequence). The germline V and J ends were trimmed by 1 base and 0 bases, with 6 bases remaining between them. The CDR3 totals 14 residues. The CDR3 protein is CASSQGGMNTEAFF. Here the CDR3 DNA reads TGTGCCAGCAGCCAAGGAGGCATGAACACTGAAGCTTTCTTT.

V gene TRBV5-4 combines with J gene TRBJ1-5; weak D call: TRBD1 (5 bases). Germline V gene sequence: CDR1 SGHNT, CDR2 YYREEE (reference sequence). The CDR3 is 14 residues long. V was pared by 0 bases and J by 5 bases, with 9 bases between. For the CDR3, the DNA is TGTGCCAGCAGCTTGGGAGGGGCCGATCAGCCCCAGCATTTT. This encodes CASSLGGADQPQHF.

This clone occurred a few times. The chain employs TRBV5-1 and TRBJ1-2; TRBD1 matches 10 bases. This CDR3 is 17 amino acids long. V lost 4 bases and J lost 8; bases outside the gene matches: 17. Germline V gene sequence: CDR1 SGHRS, CDR2 YFSETQ. The CDR3 protein is CASSGSTGRQGARGYTF. The DNA of the CDR3 is TGCGCCAGCAGCGGATCTACGGGACGACAGGGGGCGCGGGGCTACACCTTC.

The chain uses TRBV9 and TRBJ2-3; 8 bases align to TRBD2. Trimming removed 3 bases from V and 2 bases from J; junction bases left unmatched: 14. There are 18 residues in the CDR3. From germline, CDR1 is SGDLS and CDR2 YYNGEE. For the CDR3, the DNA is TGTGCCAGCAGCGCCCAAACTAGCGGAGGGTCCCTCACAGATACGCAGTATTTT. It is translated as CASSAQTSGGSLTDTQYF.

The gene calls are TRBV15 and TRBJ2-3, with D maybe TRBD2 (5 bases). This CDR3 is 18 amino acids long. V shed 0 bases and J shed 1 base, with 17 bases lying between them. Germline CDR1 reads LNHNV; CDR2 reads YYDKDF (reference sequence). Written as DNA, the CDR3 is TGTGCCACCAGCAGAGAGGGAGTTTCCAGAATAGGCACAGATACGCAGTATTTT. Residues: CATSREGVSRIGTDTQYF.